This is a list of T cell receptor beta chains from one sample in a study of shared clonotypes between healthy human individuals. TCRdb keeps only in-frame clones here, not all; method: immunoSEQ multiplex PCR. The sample records 1,400,000 or so clones, around 98.5% being singletons. Sequenced: naive CD4+ T cells sorted from blood. The receptor source for this set is a man younger than 45 in good health. CDR3s include the opening cysteine and the closing phenylalanine or tryptophan. The D gene is left open where the match is weak. Rows give clone size only sometimes, using once, few, many, or a class for an expanded clone.

d_gene: -
j_gene: TRBJ2-1
v_gene: TRBV6-5
len: 14
abundance: once
CDR3aa: CASSYEIQGGEQFF
CDR3nt: TGTGCCAGCAGTTACGAGATCCAGGGTGGTGAGCAGTTCTTC

d_gene: -
j_gene: TRBJ1-4
v_gene: TRBV2
len: 14
abundance: -
CDR3aa: CASSAWGVGEKLFF
CDR3nt: TGTGCCAGCAGTGCATGGGGGGTTGGGGAAAAACTGTTTTTT

d_gene: -
j_gene: TRBJ1-5
v_gene: TRBV7-2
len: 13
abundance: -
CDR3aa: CASSYGEGTTQHF
CDR3nt: TGTGCCAGCAGCTACGGAGAGGGGACAACCCAGCATTTT

d_gene: TRBD1
j_gene: TRBJ1-2
v_gene: TRBV7-6
len: 14
abundance: -
CDR3aa: CASSSRQGNYGYTF
CDR3nt: TGTGCCAGCAGCTCGAGACAGGGTAACTATGGCTACACCTTC

d_gene: -
j_gene: TRBJ2-3
v_gene: TRBV5-4
len: 15
abundance: -
CDR3aa: CASSPLRIVTDTQYF
CDR3nt: TGTGCCAGCAGCCCCCTTCGAATAGTCACAGATACGCAGTATTTT

d_gene: -
j_gene: TRBJ2-5
v_gene: TRBV28
len: 13
abundance: -
CDR3aa: CASSTVASMTQYF
CDR3nt: TGTGCCAGCAGTACAGTGGCCTCTATGACCCAGTACTTC

d_gene: -
j_gene: TRBJ1-2
v_gene: TRBV6-5
len: 13
abundance: -
CDR3aa: CASTDSRWNGYTF
CDR3nt: TGTGCCAGCACCGACTCCAGGTGGAATGGCTACACCTTC

d_gene: TRBD1
j_gene: TRBJ2-7
v_gene: TRBV7-8
len: 16
abundance: -
CDR3aa: CASSPGGTGVFYEQYF
CDR3nt: TGTGCCAGCAGCCCCGGTGGGACAGGGGTGTTTTACGAGCAGTACTTC

d_gene: TRBD2
j_gene: TRBJ2-1
v_gene: TRBV6-4
len: 16
abundance: -
CDR3aa: CASSLTSGSYYNEQFF
CDR3nt: TGTGCCAGCAGTCTCACTAGCGGCTCTTACTACAATGAGCAGTTCTTC

d_gene: -
j_gene: TRBJ1-2
v_gene: TRBV5-1
len: 14
abundance: -
CDR3aa: CASSPEAGSYGYTF
CDR3nt: TGCGCCAGCAGCCCGGAAGCGGGATCCTATGGCTACACCTTC

d_gene: -
j_gene: TRBJ2-7
v_gene: TRBV5-1
len: 14
abundance: -
CDR3aa: CASSLTPGSYEQYF
CDR3nt: TGCGCCAGCAGCTTAACGCCGGGGTCCTACGAGCAGTACTTC

d_gene: TRBD1
j_gene: TRBJ2-7
v_gene: TRBV6-1
len: 18
abundance: -
CDR3aa: CASSALVTYGTGEARQYF
CDR3nt: TGTGCCAGCAGTGCCTTGGTGACTTACGGGACAGGGGAAGCGCGGCAGTACTTC

d_gene: -
j_gene: TRBJ1-2
v_gene: TRBV30
len: 13
abundance: -
CDR3aa: CAWSVQVGADLAF
CDR3nt: TGTGCCTGGAGTGTACAGGTGGGGGCTGATTTAGCCTTC

d_gene: TRBD1
j_gene: TRBJ2-1
v_gene: TRBV5-1
len: 12
abundance: -
CDR3aa: CACRTGRDEQFF
CDR3nt: TGCGCCTGTCGGACAGGGCGCGATGAGCAGTTCTTC

d_gene: -
j_gene: TRBJ2-5
v_gene: TRBV7-6
len: 13
abundance: -
CDR3aa: CASSPRLQETQYF
CDR3nt: TGTGCCAGCAGCCCAAGACTCCAAGAGACCCAGTACTTC

d_gene: TRBD1
j_gene: TRBJ2-6
v_gene: TRBV5-1
len: 18
abundance: -
CDR3aa: CASSLAGQGYSGANVLTF
CDR3nt: TGCGCCAGCAGTCTGGCGGGACAGGGGTATTCTGGGGCCAACGTCCTGACTTTC

d_gene: TRBD2
j_gene: TRBJ2-3
v_gene: TRBV6-4
len: 14
abundance: -
CDR3aa: CASKRETSTDTQYF
CDR3nt: TGTGCCAGCAAGCGGGAGACAAGCACAGATACGCAGTATTTT

d_gene: -
j_gene: TRBJ2-1
v_gene: TRBV7-2
len: 16
abundance: once
CDR3aa: CASSLVGGASYNEQFF
CDR3nt: TGTGCCAGCAGCTTAGTGGGCGGGGCCTCCTACAATGAGCAGTTCTTC

d_gene: -
j_gene: TRBJ2-3
v_gene: TRBV7-6
len: 14
abundance: -
CDR3aa: CASSLAGDADTQYF
CDR3nt: TGTGCCAGCAGCTTAGCCGGGGACGCAGATACGCAGTATTTT

d_gene: TRBD1
j_gene: TRBJ2-3
v_gene: TRBV11-3
len: 16
abundance: -
CDR3aa: CASSLGAQGASDTQYF
CDR3nt: TGTGCCAGCAGCTTAGGGGCACAGGGGGCTTCAGATACGCAGTATTTT

d_gene: TRBD2
j_gene: TRBJ2-7
v_gene: TRBV6-1
len: 15
abundance: -
CDR3aa: CASSPLAGVAYEQYF
CDR3nt: TGTGCCAGCAGCCCACTAGCGGGGGTTGCCTACGAGCAGTACTTC

d_gene: -
j_gene: TRBJ2-7
v_gene: TRBV5-1
len: 15
abundance: -
CDR3aa: CASSLGVGISYEQYF
CDR3nt: TGCGCCAGCAGCTTGGGGGTAGGGATTTCCTACGAGCAGTACTTC

d_gene: TRBD2
j_gene: TRBJ2-7
v_gene: TRBV5-4
len: 15
abundance: once
CDR3aa: CASSQGLAGVYEQYF
CDR3nt: TGTGCCAGCAGCCAAGGACTAGCGGGAGTTTACGAGCAGTACTTC

d_gene: TRBD1
j_gene: TRBJ1-2
v_gene: TRBV28
len: 13
abundance: -
CDR3aa: CASRTTGAAGYTF
CDR3nt: TGTGCCAGCAGGACTACAGGGGCCGCTGGCTACACCTTC

d_gene: TRBD2
j_gene: TRBJ2-7
v_gene: TRBV15
len: 13
abundance: -
CDR3aa: CATANGRLYEQYF
CDR3nt: TGTGCCACCGCGAACGGGAGGCTTTACGAGCAGTACTTC

d_gene: -
j_gene: TRBJ2-7
v_gene: TRBV28
len: 14
abundance: -
CDR3aa: CASSLARIPYEQYF
CDR3nt: TGTGCCAGCAGTTTAGCTCGGATCCCCTACGAGCAGTACTTC

d_gene: -
j_gene: TRBJ2-2
v_gene: TRBV29-1
len: 14
abundance: -
CDR3aa: CSVEDLGGSRELFF
CDR3nt: TGCAGCGTTGAAGATCTTGGAGGGAGTAGAGAGCTGTTTTTT

d_gene: -
j_gene: TRBJ1-1
v_gene: TRBV19
len: 13
abundance: -
CDR3aa: CASSIRSAVEAFF
CDR3nt: TGTGCCAGTAGTATAAGGTCGGCAGTAGAAGCTTTCTTT

d_gene: TRBD1
j_gene: TRBJ2-1
v_gene: TRBV2
len: 14
abundance: -
CDR3aa: CASMGTGHLGEQFF
CDR3nt: TGTGCCAGCATGGGGACAGGTCATTTGGGGGAGCAGTTCTTC

d_gene: -
j_gene: TRBJ1-1
v_gene: TRBV27
len: 16
abundance: -
CDR3aa: CASSLSRRSLNTEAFF
CDR3nt: TGTGCCAGCAGTTTATCCCGCAGAAGCCTGAACACTGAAGCTTTCTTT

d_gene: TRBD1
j_gene: TRBJ2-1
v_gene: TRBV27
len: 17
abundance: -
CDR3aa: CASSPLFDRGSYNEQFF
CDR3nt: TGTGCCAGCAGCCCTCTTTTTGACAGGGGGTCGTACAATGAGCAGTTCTTC

d_gene: -
j_gene: TRBJ2-1
v_gene: TRBV7-9
len: 14
abundance: -
CDR3aa: CASSRAGIGDEQFF
CDR3nt: TGTGCCAGCAGCCGCGCAGGGATAGGGGATGAGCAGTTCTTC

d_gene: TRBD2
j_gene: TRBJ2-1
v_gene: TRBV7-9
len: 15
abundance: -
CDR3aa: CASSPGLAGVNEQFF
CDR3nt: TGTGCCAGCAGCCCGGGACTAGCGGGAGTCAATGAGCAGTTCTTC

d_gene: TRBD1
j_gene: TRBJ2-2
v_gene: TRBV9
len: 15
abundance: -
CDR3aa: CASSVDPTGSGELFF
CDR3nt: TGTGCCAGCAGCGTAGACCCGACAGGGTCCGGGGAGCTGTTTTTT